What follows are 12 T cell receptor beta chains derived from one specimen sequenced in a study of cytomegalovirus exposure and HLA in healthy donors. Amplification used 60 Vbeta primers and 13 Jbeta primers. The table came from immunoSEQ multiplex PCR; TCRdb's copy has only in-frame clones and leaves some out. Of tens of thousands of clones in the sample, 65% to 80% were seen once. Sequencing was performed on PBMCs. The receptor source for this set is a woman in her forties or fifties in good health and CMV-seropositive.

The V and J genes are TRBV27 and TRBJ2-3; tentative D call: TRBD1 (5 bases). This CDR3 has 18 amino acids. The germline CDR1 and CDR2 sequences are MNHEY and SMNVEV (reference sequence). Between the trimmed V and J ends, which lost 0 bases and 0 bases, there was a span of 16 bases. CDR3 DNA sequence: TGTGCCAGCAGTTTATCAGTATGGGGCAGACAAAGCACAGATACGCAGTATTTT. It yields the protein CASSLSVWGRQSTDTQYF.

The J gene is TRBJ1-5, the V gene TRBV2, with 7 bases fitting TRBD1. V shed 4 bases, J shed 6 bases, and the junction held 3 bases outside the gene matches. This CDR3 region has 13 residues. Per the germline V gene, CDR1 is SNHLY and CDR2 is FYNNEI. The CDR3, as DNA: TGTGCCAGCAGTGCACAGGGGATTCAGCCCCAGCATTTT. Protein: CASSAQGIQPQHF.

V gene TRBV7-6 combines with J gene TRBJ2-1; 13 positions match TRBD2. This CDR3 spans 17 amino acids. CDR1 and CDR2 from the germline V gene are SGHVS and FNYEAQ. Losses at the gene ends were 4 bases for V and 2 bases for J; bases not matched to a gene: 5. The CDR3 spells CASSYGLAGDPYNEQFF. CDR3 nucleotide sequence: TGTGCCAGCAGCTACGGACTAGCGGGAGATCCCTACAATGAGCAGTTCTTC. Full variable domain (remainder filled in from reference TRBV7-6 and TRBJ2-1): GAGVSQSPRYKVTKRGQDVALRCDPISGHVSLYWYRQALGQGPEFLTYFNYEAQQDKSGLPNDRFSAERPEGSISTLTIQRTEQRDSAMYRCASSYGLAGDPYNEQFFGPGTRLTVL.

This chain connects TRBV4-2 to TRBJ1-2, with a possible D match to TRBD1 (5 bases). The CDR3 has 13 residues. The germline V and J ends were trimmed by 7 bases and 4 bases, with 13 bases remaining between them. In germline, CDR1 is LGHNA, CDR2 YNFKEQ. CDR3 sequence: CASTSGALYGYTF. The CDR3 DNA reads TGTGCCAGCACCAGCGGGGCCCTCTATGGCTACACCTTC.

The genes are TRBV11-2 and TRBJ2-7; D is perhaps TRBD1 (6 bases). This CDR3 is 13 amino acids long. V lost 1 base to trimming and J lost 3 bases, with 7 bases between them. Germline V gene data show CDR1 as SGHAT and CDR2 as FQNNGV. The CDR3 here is CASSLGRGYEQYF. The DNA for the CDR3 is TGTGCCAGCAGCTTAGGCAGGGGCTACGAGCAGTACTTC.

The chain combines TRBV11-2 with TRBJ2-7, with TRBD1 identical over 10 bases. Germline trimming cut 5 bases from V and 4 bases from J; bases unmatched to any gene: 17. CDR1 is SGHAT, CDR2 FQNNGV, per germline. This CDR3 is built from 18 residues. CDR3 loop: CASSPHFGRDRGVYEQYF. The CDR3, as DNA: TGTGCCAGCAGCCCTCACTTCGGGCGGGACAGGGGTGTATACGAGCAGTACTTC.

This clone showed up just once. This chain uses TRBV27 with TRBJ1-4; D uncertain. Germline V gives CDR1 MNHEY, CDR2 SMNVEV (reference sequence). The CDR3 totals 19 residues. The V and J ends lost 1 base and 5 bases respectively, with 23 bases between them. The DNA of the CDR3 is TGTGCCAGCAGTTTATTGGCGGGGAAAGATGGACGGTTCAATGAAAAACTGTTTTTT. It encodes CASSLLAGKDGRFNEKLFF.

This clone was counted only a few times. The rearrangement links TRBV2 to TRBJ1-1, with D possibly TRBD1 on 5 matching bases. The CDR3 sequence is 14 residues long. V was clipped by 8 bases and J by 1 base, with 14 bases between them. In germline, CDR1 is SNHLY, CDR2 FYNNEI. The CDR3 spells CASYQGPANTEAFF. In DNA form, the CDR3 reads TGTGCCAGCTATCAGGGTCCCGCGAACACTGAAGCTTTCTTT.

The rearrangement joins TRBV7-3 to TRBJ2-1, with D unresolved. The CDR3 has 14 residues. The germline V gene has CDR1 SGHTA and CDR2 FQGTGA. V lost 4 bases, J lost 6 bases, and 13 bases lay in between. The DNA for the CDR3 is TGTGCCAGCAGCTCATTAGACTTCTCCAATGAGCAGTTCTTC. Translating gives CASSSLDFSNEQFF.

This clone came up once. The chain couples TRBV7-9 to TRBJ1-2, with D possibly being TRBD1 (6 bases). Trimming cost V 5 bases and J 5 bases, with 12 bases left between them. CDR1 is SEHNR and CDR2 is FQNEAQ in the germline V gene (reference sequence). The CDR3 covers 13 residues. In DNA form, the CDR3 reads TGTGCCAGCAGCCTCGGGACAAAGTATGGCTACACCTTC. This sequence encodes CASSLGTKYGYTF.

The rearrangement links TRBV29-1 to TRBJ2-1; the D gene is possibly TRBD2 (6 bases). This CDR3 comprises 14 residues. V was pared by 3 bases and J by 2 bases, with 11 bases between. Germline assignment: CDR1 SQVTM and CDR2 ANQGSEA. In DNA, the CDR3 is TGCAGCGTTGAGGGACGGGGGACCTACAATGAGCAGTTCTTC. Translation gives CSVEGRGTYNEQFF.

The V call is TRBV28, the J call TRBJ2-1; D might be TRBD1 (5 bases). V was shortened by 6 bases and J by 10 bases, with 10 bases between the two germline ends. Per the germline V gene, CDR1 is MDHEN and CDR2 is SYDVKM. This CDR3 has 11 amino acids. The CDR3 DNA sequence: TGTGCCAGCAGAAACAGGAAGGAGCAGTTCTTC. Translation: CASRNRKEQFF.